This T cell receptor beta chain derives from a study of response to subunit inactivated influenza vaccine. This clonotype has a count of ten or more. J lost 3 bases, V lost 1 base, and 3 bases had no gene match. The CDR3 is made up of 16 amino acids. Germline loops: CDR1 LGHNA, CDR2 YNFKEQ. TCRdb reprocessed the RT-PCR reads via MiXCR and lists one record per CDR3 protein. Here the sample spans about 520,000 distinct CDR3 sequences, approximately 7.7% being singletons. The source material was PBMCs from blood, sampled 23 months after vaccination. This chain uses TRBV4-2 with TRBJ2-2; 9 bases fit TRBD2. The sequence derives from a man aged 50-75 years who received an inactivated influenza vaccine. CDR3 loop: CASSQGTSAHTGELFF. The CDR3 DNA follows: TGTGCCAGCAGCCAAGGGACTAGCGCCCACACCGGGGAGCTGTTTTTT.